Listed below are T cell receptor beta chains from one sample, sequenced in a study of blood T cell repertoires in COVID-19. TCRdb keeps only in-frame clones here, not all; method: immunoSEQ multiplex PCR. The sample lists 80,000 or so clones, around 80% occurring once. Material for sequencing was peripheral blood. The receptors stem from a man in his 60s with acute or convalescent COVID-19. CDR3s include the opening cysteine and the closing phenylalanine or tryptophan. A D gene is named only where the DNA matches it firmly. Clone sizes are given selectively: once, few, many, or a class where the clone is expanded.

D gene,clone size,J gene,V gene,CDR3 DNA,CDR3 protein
.,.,TRBJ1-6,TRBV7-8,TGTGCCAGCAGCCCAGGAGGGAACTCACCCCTCCACTTT,CASSPGGNSPLHF
.,once,TRBJ2-4,TRBV2,TGTGCCAGCAGTGACTTAAAACAGGGCCTGTACTTC,CASSDLKQGLYF
TRBD2,.,TRBJ2-1,TRBV7-2,TGTGCCAGCAGCTTAGGGTCCCTAGCGGGGATGGGAGAGCAGTTCTTC,CASSLGSLAGMGEQFF
.,.,TRBJ1-1,TRBV12-3/TRBV12-4,TGTGCCAACCGACAGTTCATGAACACTGAAGCTTTCTTT,CANRQFMNTEAFF
TRBD1,few,TRBJ1-6,TRBV7-2,TGTGCCAGCAGCTTCCGGGACAGGGCCTATTCACCCCTCCACTTT,CASSFRDRAYSPLHF
TRBD2,.,TRBJ2-1,TRBV27,TGTGCCAGCAGTGCCCCGGGACTAGCGGCCAATGAGCAGTTCTTC,CASSAPGLAANEQFF
.,.,TRBJ2-2,TRBV30,TGTGCCTGGAGTCCTCAGGGGAACACCGGGGAGCTGTTTTTT,CAWSPQGNTGELFF
TRBD1,.,TRBJ1-6,TRBV6-5,TGTGCCAGCAGTTATTGGGGACAGGGGAATGTATCACCCCTCCACTTT,CASSYWGQGNVSPLHF
.,.,TRBJ1-1,TRBV24-1,TGTGCCACCGAGCGGGGTCAGGGTACTGAAGCTTTCTTT,CATERGQGTEAFF
.,once,TRBJ2-2,TRBV7-9,TGTGCCAGCAGCTTAGCACAGCCGAACACCGGGGAGCTGTTTTTT,CASSLAQPNTGELFF
.,.,TRBJ1-2,TRBV19,TGTGCCAGTAGTATGGGGAGGGGAACTGTTGGCTACACCTTC,CASSMGRGTVGYTF
TRBD2,few,TRBJ2-2,TRBV5-6,TGTGCCAGCAGGCGGGGGGAGTACACCGGGGAGCTGTTTTTT,CASRRGEYTGELFF
TRBD1,.,TRBJ2-3,TRBV7-9,TGTGCCAGCGCATTACGCCGACAGGGGCCCCACACAGATACGCAGTATTTT,CASALRRQGPHTDTQYF
.,.,TRBJ1-2,TRBV4-1,TGCGCCAGCAGCCAAGATATGTATGGCTACACCTTC,CASSQDMYGYTF
TRBD1,.,TRBJ1-2,TRBV7-9,TGTGCCAGCAGCACAGGACAGGGGGCTTCGTATGGCTACACCTTC,CASSTGQGASYGYTF
.,.,TRBJ1-1,TRBV24-1,TGTGCCACCAGTGATCTCCCAAAGACAGGTTTAGCTTTCTTT,CATSDLPKTGLAFF
.,.,TRBJ2-3,TRBV5-1,TGCGCCAGCAGCTTCCAGACGGGTGCAGATACGCAGTATTTT,CASSFQTGADTQYF
TRBD2,once,TRBJ2-1,TRBV19,TGTGCCAGTAGTATTTTTCCCCCACCGGGAGGGCAGTTCTTC,CASSIFPPPGGQFF
.,few,TRBJ2-2,TRBV3-1/TRBV3-2,TGTGCCAGCAGCGGGCCACCCCCCGGGGAGCTGTTTTTT,CASSGPPPGELFF
.,.,TRBJ2-5,TRBV5-1,TGCGCCAGCAGCTTGGAGAGCAACCAAGAGACCCAGTACTTC,CASSLESNQETQYF
TRBD2,once,TRBJ2-1,TRBV24-1,TGTGCCACCAGTGACAGCGGGAGAACCCACAATGAGCAGTTCTTC,CATSDSGRTHNEQFF
TRBD1,.,TRBJ2-7,TRBV7-8,TGTGCCAGCAGCTTATCGGCGGGACAGGGGGGTCGCGAGCAGTACTTC,CASSLSAGQGGREQYF
TRBD1,.,TRBJ2-3,TRBV5-1,TGCGCCAGCAGCTTTACAGGGGGTTCAGATACGCAGTATTTT,CASSFTGGSDTQYF
.,.,TRBJ1-1,TRBV12-3/TRBV12-4,TGTGCCAGCAGTTTAATCGTAAACACTGAAGCTTTCTTT,CASSLIVNTEAFF
.,.,TRBJ2-7,TRBV9,TGTGCCAGCAGCGTAGAGGGGCACGAGCAGTACTTC,CASSVEGHEQYF
TRBD2,.,TRBJ2-5,TRBV2,TGTGCCAGCAGTGAAGTTAGCGGGGGGGGCGAGACCCAGTACTTC,CASSEVSGGGETQYF
.,.,TRBJ2-2,TRBV19,TGTGCCAGTAGTATAGGGCCCACCGGGGAGCTGTTTTTT,CASSIGPTGELFF
TRBD2,.,TRBJ2-1,TRBV19,TGTGCCAGTAGTATAGGCGGGACTAGCGGGAGTCTGGATGAGCAGTTCTTC,CASSIGGTSGSLDEQFF
TRBD1,.,TRBJ1-1,TRBV19,TGTGCCAGTAGTCCTCGACAGGGGAACGCTGAAGCTTTCTTT,CASSPRQGNAEAFF
.,few,TRBJ1-6,TRBV9,TGTGCCAGCAGTACCCAGGGGTCTACCATACTTTCACCCCTCCACTTT,CASSTQGSTILSPLHF
TRBD1,.,TRBJ1-1,TRBV14,TGTGCCAGCAGCCAAGGGGGACAGGGTCGGGTCACTGAAGCTTTCTTT,CASSQGGQGRVTEAFF
.,.,TRBJ2-4,TRBV25-1,TGTGCCAGCAGTCACACCTTGGCAGCCAAAAACATTCAGTACTTC,CASSHTLAAKNIQYF
TRBD1,.,TRBJ1-2,TRBV12-3/TRBV12-4,TGTGCCAGCAGTTCTCGACAGGGGACTGGCTACACCTTC,CASSSRQGTGYTF
.,.,TRBJ1-5,TRBV6-5,TGTGCCAGCAGTCAGGGATTTCGCAATCAGCCCCAGCATTTT,CASSQGFRNQPQHF
TRBD1,.,TRBJ2-7,TRBV7-9,TGTGCCAGCAGCGTTCAAGGGGGCGCTGAGCAGTACTTC,CASSVQGGAEQYF
.,once,TRBJ2-2,TRBV4-2,TGTGCCAGCAGCCAAGATCCGGCAGGGGCCGCGAACACCGGGGAGCTGTTTTTT,CASSQDPAGAANTGELFF
TRBD1,.,TRBJ1-5,TRBV28,TGTGCCAGCAGTTTAGAGTCAGGGGGTACCAATCAGCCCCAGCATTTT,CASSLESGGTNQPQHF
.,.,TRBJ2-2,TRBV15,TGTGCCACCAGCAGACCGGGAACCGGGGAGCTGTTTTTT,CATSRPGTGELFF
.,.,TRBJ1-1,TRBV2,TGTGCCAGCACAGGGGTCGGGAACACTGAAGCTTTCTTT,CASTGVGNTEAFF
TRBD2,few,TRBJ2-1,TRBV6-6,TGTGCCAGCAGTCCCAACAGCGGGAGATCCTACAATGAGCAGTTCTTC,CASSPNSGRSYNEQFF
.,.,TRBJ2-3,TRBV12-3/TRBV12-4,TGTGCCAGCAGTTTACACAGGACAGATACGCAGTATTTT,CASSLHRTDTQYF
TRBD2,.,TRBJ2-7,TRBV6-5,TGTGCCAGCAGCCGTAGCGGGAGCTACGAGCAGTACTTC,CASSRSGSYEQYF
.,once,TRBJ1-5,TRBV30,TGTGCCTGCTATCAGCCCCAGCATTTT,CACYQPQHF
.,.,TRBJ2-1,TRBV29-1,TGCAGCGACGGACAGGGAGGGAATGAGCAGTTCTTC,CSDGQGGNEQFF
TRBD1,once,TRBJ1-1,TRBV27,TGTGCCAGCAGTTTCCTCCCTAGGGGACAGGGTGGCAATGAAGCTTTCTTT,CASSFLPRGQGGNEAFF
TRBD2,.,TRBJ2-1,TRBV5-4,TGTGCCAGCAGCTTGTTTCTAGCGGCCCCAATCAATGAGCAGTTCTTC,CASSLFLAAPINEQFF
.,.,TRBJ2-7,TRBV7-2,TGTGCCAGCAGCACCAACAGGGCCTACGAGCAGTACTTC,CASSTNRAYEQYF
.,.,TRBJ2-2,TRBV28,TGTGCCAGCAGATCAACCGGGGAGCTGTTTTTT,CASRSTGELFF
.,.,TRBJ2-1,TRBV4-2,TGTGCCAGCAGCCAAGTTAAGAGCTCCTACAATGAGCAGTTCTTC,CASSQVKSSYNEQFF
.,.,TRBJ2-7,TRBV5-1,TGCGCCAGCAGCTTGGTTAGCGGCCACTACGAGCAGTACTTC,CASSLVSGHYEQYF
TRBD1,.,TRBJ2-6,TRBV5-1,TGCGCCAGTTGGACAGGGGGGCTGACTGGGGCCAACGTCCTGACTTTC,CASWTGGLTGANVLTF
.,.,TRBJ2-3,TRBV3-1/TRBV3-2,TGTGCCAGCAGAGGTAGCGGAGGCTCAGATACGCAGTATTTT,CASRGSGGSDTQYF
TRBD1,.,TRBJ2-3,TRBV7-2,TGTGCCAGCAGCCCGGACAGGGGTCGGTTAGATACGCAGTATTTT,CASSPDRGRLDTQYF
.,.,TRBJ2-1,TRBV7-9,TGTGCCAGCAGCTTAGGTCGGGACTACAATGAGCAGTTCTTC,CASSLGRDYNEQFF
.,many,TRBJ1-4,TRBV29-1,TGCAGCGTTGTCCAACAGGGAAATGAAAAACTGTTTTTT,CSVVQQGNEKLFF